Below are 2 T cell receptor beta chains sequenced from a single sample in a study of vaccination and CD4 T cells after COVID-19. Documented treatment: roughly 11-day PBMC culture with coronavirus spike peptide pools or control peptides (ViraFEST assay). Sequence data for DNA of cultured CD4+ T cells were generated by the Oncomine TCR Beta short-read assay. Each CDR3 protein gets one entry after TCRdb re-called the PCR reads with MiXCR. The sample shows 13,000 or so distinct CDR3 sequences, under 65% of them seen only once. No cognate antigen is known for these TCRs. The sequenced material came from CD4+ T cells from blood, cultured in vitro. The receptors stem from a human donor who had recovered from COVID-19.

A few counts support this clonotype. This chain joins TRBV7-3 and TRBJ2-5, with no clear D. The CDR3 is made up of 14 amino acids. The germline gives CDR1 SGHTA, CDR2 FQGTGA. The V end lost 5 bases, the J end lost 5 bases, and 15 bases lay between the germline ends. The chain's CDR3 is CASSPASVGETQYF. The CDR3 bases are TGTGCCAGCAGCCCTGCTAGTGTTGGGGAGACCCAGTACTTC.

The genes are TRBV7-8 and TRBJ2-7; 14 bases are shared with TRBD2. The V and J ends lost 0 bases and 3 bases, in that order; junction bases with no gene match: 1. Germline V gives CDR1 SGHVS, CDR2 FQNEAQ. The CDR3 covers 16 residues. DNA for the CDR3: TGTGCCAGCAGCTTAGCGGGGACTAGCGGGAGCTACGAGCAGTACTTC. Encoded protein: CASSLAGTSGSYEQYF.